Included here is one TCR beta chain sequence, with context. Antigen specificity is unknown. A far larger clone is off by one base, so a read error is likely. The sample is drawn from a study of regulatory T cells in long-lasting Graves disease. The time point is: newly diagnosed GD, antithyroid drugs for less than 3 months. RNA isolated from PBMCs was used to make the TCR library. Both iRepertoire HTBI primers and Arm-PCR of CDR3 regions were used to build the TCR beta libraries. TCRdb called the multiplex PCR reads again in MiXCR, with one record for every CDR3 protein. The table records approximately 400,000 distinct CDR3 sequences, over 14% of them present only once. Broader study findings: TRBV28, TRBJ1-2 and TRBJ2-5 emerged as the favored segments in persistent disease.

The length of the CDR3 is 16 residues. Germline CDR1 reads SGHTA; CDR2 reads FQGNSA. These data also formed part of another study, on T cells in Graves' hyperthyroidism and ophthalmopathy. Per that paper: The study left out patients who had uncontrolled infection, other autoimmune disease, pregnancy or lactation. Expanded thyroid clonotypes (above 0.001) were mostly also found in blood. Stable hyperthyroidism was separated from ophthalmopathy by a model based on 13 V-J features.

The genes are TRBV7-2 and TRBJ2-5, with D possibly matching TRBD1 (5 bases). TRBJ2-1 explains the end of the DNA better; the J call may be wrong. This specimen was peripheral blood mononuclear cells (PBMCs), taken at new diagnosis, from a patient treated with antithyroid drugs. The clonotype comes from a woman in her 40s with Graves disease. In DNA form, the CDR3 reads TGTGCCAGCAGCTTAACCAGCGACAGCTCCTACAATGGGCAGTTCTTC. It translates to CASSLTSDSSYNGQFF.